One and the same sample provided the 19 T cell receptor beta chains below, sequenced in a study of blood T cell repertoires in COVID-19. Measured with immunoSEQ multiplex PCR; TCRdb has only the in-frame clones, and not every one. This repertoire shows approximately 290,000 clones, approximately 93% found once; its top ten account for over 2%. Sequenced input: peripheral blood. The source is a woman aged 30 to 39 with COVID-19, enrolled during active disease.

J is TRBJ2-1 and V is TRBV5-1; tentative D call: TRBD2 (7 bases). From germline, CDR1 is SGHRS and CDR2 YFSETQ. The CDR3 length is 16 residues. Trimming left V 1 base short and J 9 bases short, with 20 bases between. DNA of the CDR3: TGCGCCAGCAGCTTGAGATCGGGGGGCGCTGAGGGTGAGCAGTTCTTC. Amino acid sequence: CASSLRSGGAEGEQFF. The full variable domain, with the rest looked up from reference TRBV5-1 and TRBJ2-1, is KAGVTQTPRYLIKTRGQQVTLSCSPISGHRSVSWYQQTPGQGLQFLFEYFSETQRNKGNFPGRFSGRQFSNSRSEMNVSTLELGDSALYLCASSLRSGGAEGEQFFGPGTRLTVL.

This chain links TRBV3-1 (or the pseudogene TRBV3-2) with TRBJ1-1; D unclear. Trimming cost V 3 bases and J 6 bases, with 11 bases left between them. The CDR3 has 13 amino acids. The germline CDR1 and CDR2 sequences are LGHDT and YNNKEL (reference sequence). In DNA form, the CDR3 reads TGTGCCAGCAGCCAGACGGCGGCTGCTGAAGCTTTCTTT. This encodes CASSQTAAAEAFF.

This chain uses TRBV10-3 with TRBJ1-5; D is perhaps TRBD1 (5 bases). The germline CDR1 and CDR2 sequences are ENHRY and SYGVKD. This CDR3 contains 14 residues. V was shortened by 3 bases and J by 0 bases, with 6 bases between the two germline ends. CDR3 DNA: TGTGCCATCAGTGACAGGGATAGCAATCAGCCCCAGCATTTT. Its protein product is CAISDRDSNQPQHF.

The chain is built from TRBV6-5 and TRBJ2-2, with 8 bases matching TRBD1. Germline loops: CDR1 MNHEY, CDR2 SVGAGI. With 6 bases clipped from V and 7 bases from J, the junction kept 4 bases outside the gene matches. This CDR3 is built from 13 residues. As DNA, the CDR3 is TGTGCCAGCAGCAGGGGGCTTAACGGGGAGCTGTTTTTT. Translated, it gives CASSRGLNGELFF.

The V gene is TRBV5-6, the J gene TRBJ2-1, with 12 bases identical to TRBD2. The CDR3 has 16 amino acids. CDR1 is SGHDT, CDR2 YYEEEE, per germline. The V segment lost 2 bases and the J segment 7 bases; nucleotides outside the gene matches: 7. The CDR3 is CASSFSTSGSNNEQFF. In DNA form, the CDR3 reads TGTGCCAGCAGCTTCTCGACTAGCGGGAGTAATAATGAGCAGTTCTTC.

The chain combines TRBV24-1 with TRBJ1-6; 8 nucleotides agree with TRBD1. The CDR3 covers 13 residues. V trimming: 9 bases; J trimming: 9 bases; junction bases outside the gene matches: 6. Germline V lookup: CDR1 KGHDR, CDR2 SFDVKD. CDR3 in amino acids: CATRSRGLSPLHF. The CDR3 nucleotides read TGTGCCACCCGTTCCAGGGGGCTTTCACCCCTCCACTTT.

The CDR3 DNA is TGTGCCAGTACTACGGGAGTAGGAACAGATACGCAGTATTTT. Amino acids: CASTTGVGTDTQYF. This sequence joins TRBV19 and TRBJ2-3, with D maybe TRBD2 (6 bases). The CDR3 spans 14 residues. CDR1 LNHDA and CDR2 SQIVND come from the germline V gene (reference sequence). With 7 bases removed from V and 3 bases from J, the gap between germline ends came to 14 bases.

The genes are TRBV7-9 and TRBJ1-5; the D is unclear. The CDR3 extends over 13 amino acids. Looked up from germline, CDR1 is SEHNR and CDR2 is FQNEAQ (reference sequence). The germline V and J ends were trimmed by 2 bases and 5 bases, with 7 bases remaining between them. The CDR3 DNA is TGTGCCAGCAGCTTATTCGAGGATCAGCCCCAGCATTTT. It is translated as CASSLFEDQPQHF. The entire variable domain, with the rest obtained from reference TRBV7-9 and TRBJ1-5, is as follows: DTGVSQNPRHKITKRGQNVTFRCDPISEHNRLYWYRQTLGQGPEFLTYFQNEAQLEKSRLLSDRFSAERPKGSFSTLEIQRTEQGDSAMYLCASSLFEDQPQHFGDGTRLSIL.

V is TRBV19 and J is TRBJ1-6; D is unclear. V was cut by 4 bases and J by 0 bases, with 7 bases left in between. Looked up from germline, CDR1 is LNHDA and CDR2 is SQIVND (reference sequence). The CDR3 extends over 15 amino acids. The CDR3 DNA is TGTGCCAGTAGTACAGGCAGCTCCTATAATTCACCCCTCCACTTT. This encodes CASSTGSSYNSPLHF.

The CDR3 nucleotides are TGTGCCAGCAGCCTTGGGACTAGCCTCACCGGGGAGCTGTTTTTT. Translated: CASSLGTSLTGELFF. V is TRBV11-3 and J is TRBJ2-2; 9 nucleotides align to TRBD2. The trim removed 5 bases at V and 4 bases at J, leaving 5 bases unmatched. CDR1 and CDR2 from the germline V gene are SGHNT and YENEEA. CDR3 length equals 15 residues.

The chain combines TRBV9 with TRBJ2-3; TRBD1 is a possible D gene (6 bases). Trimming cost V 3 bases and J 2 bases, with 22 bases left between them. The CDR3 totals 18 residues. The germline CDR1 and CDR2 sequences are SGDLS and YYNGEE. The CDR3 DNA is TGTGCCAGCAGCGCCCAATCAGGGGCATCTCACTTCACAGATACGCAGTATTTT. Translating gives CASSAQSGASHFTDTQYF.

This chain links TRBV3-1 (or the pseudogene TRBV3-2) with TRBJ2-7; D perhaps matches TRBD1 (6 bases). V was cut by 1 base and J by 2 bases, with 9 bases left in between. The length of the CDR3 is 14 residues. Germline V gene sequence: CDR1 LGHDT, CDR2 YNNKEL (reference sequence). For the CDR3, the DNA is TGTGCCAGCAGCCAAGCCGGGACAACCTACGAGCAGTACTTC. Translated, it gives CASSQAGTTYEQYF.

The V call is TRBV29-1, the J call TRBJ1-3; D gene unclear. Germline CDR1 is SQVTM and CDR2 is ANQGSEA. V was shortened by 5 bases and J by 0 bases, with 11 bases between the two germline ends. The CDR3 is 14 amino acids. CDR3 nucleotide sequence: TGCAGCGTTTCTGGAGGATCCTCTGGAAACACCATATATTTT. This gives the protein CSVSGGSSGNTIYF.

This clone has only one observation. V is TRBV14 and J is TRBJ2-3, with TRBD1 matching over 7 bases. Germline trimming cut 1 base from V and 2 bases from J; bases unmatched to any gene: 6. The CDR3 covers 16 residues. CDR1 and CDR2 (germline): SGHDN, FVKESK. This chain's CDR3 is CASSQGDSAITDTQYF. CDR3 coding DNA: TGTGCCAGCAGCCAAGGGGACAGTGCGATCACAGATACGCAGTATTTT.

The V call is TRBV2, the J call TRBJ1-1; possible D gene TRBD1, 6 bases. The CDR3 is 13 amino acids. V lost 6 bases to trimming and J lost 5 bases, with 13 bases between them. Germline V gene data show CDR1 as SNHLY and CDR2 as FYNNEI. The CDR3 spells CASRQNRDTEAFF. CDR3 coding DNA: TGTGCCAGCAGACAAAACAGGGATACTGAAGCTTTCTTT.

The chain employs TRBV11-2 and TRBJ2-7, with TRBD2 as a possible D gene (5 bases). V lost 1 base and J 2 bases, leaving 18 bases between the germline ends. Looked up from germline, CDR1 is SGHAT and CDR2 is FQNNGV. This CDR3 comprises 17 residues. The CDR3 region has the DNA TGTGCCAGCAGCTTAGTCCCCCTCGGGGTCTCAGCCTACGAGCAGTACTTC. Protein product: CASSLVPLGVSAYEQYF.

V is TRBV5-6 and J is TRBJ1-2; 9 bases match TRBD1. The CDR3 covers 15 residues. Germline values: CDR1 SGHDT, CDR2 YYEEEE. The J segment lost 4 bases and the V segment lost 4 bases, leaving 8 bases of the junction unmatched. DNA for the CDR3: TGTGCCAGCAGCGTAGACAGGGGGTTTTCCTATGGCTACACCTTC. Protein product: CASSVDRGFSYGYTF. The full variable domain, its missing parts supplied by reference TRBV5-6 and TRBJ1-2, is DAGVTQSPTHLIKTRGQQVTLRCSPKSGHDTVSWYQQALGQGPQFIFQYYEEEERQRGNFPDRFSGHQFPNYSSELNVNALLLGDSALYLCASSVDRGFSYGYTFGSGTRLTVV.

This clone has a single count. V is TRBV28 and J is TRBJ2-7; possible D gene TRBD1, 6 bases. The CDR3 covers 13 residues. Germline V lookup: CDR1 MDHEN, CDR2 SYDVKM. The germline V and J ends were trimmed by 6 bases and 3 bases, with 12 bases remaining between them. The CDR3 region is CASRLTGIYEQYF. In nucleotides, the CDR3 is TGTGCCAGCAGATTAACAGGGATCTACGAGCAGTACTTC.

The V gene is TRBV3-1 (or the pseudogene TRBV3-2), the J gene TRBJ1-1, with D perhaps TRBD1 (5 bases). Germline V CDR1 and CDR2: LGHDT, YNNKEL (reference sequence). V lost 4 bases, J lost 0 bases, and 21 bases lay in between. CDR3 length: 18 amino acids. Here the CDR3 DNA reads TGTGCCAGCAGCCCCGTGCGGGACTCGGCCCTCATGAACACTGAAGCTTTCTTT. Protein product: CASSPVRDSALMNTEAFF.